This TCR beta chain was profiled in a study of cytomegalovirus exposure and HLA in healthy donors. Study as a whole: The roughly 120 validation repertoires used the same platform as the roughly 720 first-cohort repertoires (as reported by a later analysis).

Libraries were prepared by immunoSEQ multiplex PCR; TCRdb keeps only in-frame clonotypes and omits some of them. The sample records over 110,000 clones, around 90% being singletons. Findings and limits, study-wide: It was found in a later analysis that first-cohort TCR clusters tended to co-occur in the 100 to 150 validation repertoires.

Regarding this clone: The antigen is unknown.

Between the trimmed V and J ends, which lost 3 bases and 0 bases, there was a span of 7 bases. The CDR3 has 14 amino acids. CDR1 is SGHRS, CDR2 YFSETQ, per germline. Sequencing was carried out using PBMCs. This sequence was found in a man aged 18-30 years in good health and CMV-seropositive. V gene TRBV5-1 combines with J gene TRBJ2-1; a weak D match, TRBD1 (6 bases). CDR3 DNA: TGCGCCAGCAGCTCGGACAGCTCCTACAATGAGCAGTTCTTC. Its translation: CASSSDSSYNEQFF.